This record looks at one TCR beta chain sequence and its context. Its cognate antigen has yet to be identified. No quality values exist for individual bases; no much larger clone is one base distant. Patients with a history of autoimmune disease or receiving systemic immunosuppression were excluded from the trial. Peripheral blood for TCR sequencing was drawn from every dose cohort at baseline, at cycle 4 day 1 and at cycle 7 day 1. Samples came from an open-label, multicenter, first-in-human phase I dose-escalation trial of ivuxolimab. Adults with locally advanced or metastatic melanoma, renal cell, hepatocellular, or head and neck squamous cell carcinoma were enrolled in the trial. Before TCR sequencing, CD4+ T cells and CD8+ T cells from peripheral blood were sorted into separate populations. The data were obtained in a study of OX40 agonist ivuxolimab in advanced cancers. Turning to the overall study: The costimulatory receptor OX40 (CD134) was targeted by ivuxolimab, a fully human IgG2 agonistic monoclonal antibody. In the dose-escalation cohort, more than 80% of patients were male, and the mean age was around 65 years with a range of roughly 20 to 85. Partial responses occurred in three dose-escalation patients: two with cutaneous melanoma and one with hepatocellular carcinoma. Intravenous ivuxolimab was administered to patients every 2 weeks at six dose levels: 0.01, 0.1, 0.3, 1.5, 3 and 10 mg/kg. Prior anti-PD-1, anti-PD-L1 or anti-CTLA-4 therapy was permitted, and approximately 42% of dose-escalation patients had received checkpoint inhibitors. The paper reports the monotherapy dose-escalation portion (N of about 56 patients) of the phase I ivuxolimab trial. The purpose of peripheral TCRbeta sequencing was to test whether ivuxolimab changed TCR sequence diversity and led to clonal T-cell expansion. Of the approximately 50 patients in dose escalation, around 19 had hepatocellular carcinoma, about 15 had melanoma, 9 had renal cell carcinoma and 9 had head and neck cancer.

For sequencing of the TCRbeta CDR3 region, genomic DNA was extracted from the sorted cells. TCRbeta CDR3 regions were sequenced using the immunoSEQ Assay. TCRdb provides this immuneACCESS table in a form limited to in-frame rearrangements. Some clones are lacking; in checked studies, under half of them reflect an unresolved V gene, and why the rest are absent is not known. The sample table lists roughly 69,000 clones, about 83% of them with a count of one. Clones ranked in the top ten supply around 10% of the sample. What the study reported, not specific to this receptor: Partial responders in the 0.1-3.0 mg/kg groups had among the lowest normalized peripheral clonal expansion, especially among CD8+ T cells. The antigen specificity of the clonally expanded peripheral T cells was not determined. After ivuxolimab, expanded clones were on average more numerous among CD8+ T cells than among CD4+ T cells. Low levels of normalized T-cell clonal expansion were also seen in some patients who did not respond. Clonal expansion of both CD4+ and CD8+ blood T cells was observed from baseline to week 6 at doses 0.1 to 3.0 mg/kg.

Sequenced material: CD4+ or CD8+ T cells sorted from blood, taken in a trial of the OX40 agonist ivuxolimab. The receptor's source is an adult with an advanced solid tumor such as melanoma, head and neck, liver or kidney cancer.

At the DNA level, the sequence is TGTGCCAGCAGTGTTGTAGGGAAGTACAATCAGCCCCAGCATTTT. Translated, this is CASSVVGKYNQPQHF. Rearrangement joined TRBV6-1 to TRBJ1-5; the D segment cannot be called with confidence. The CDR3 spans 15 residues, from the cysteine through the phenylalanine. Of all the DNA, just the CDR3 is kept, 45 bases in frame from base 1. The V end loses 4 bases and the J end loses 3 bases, and a stretch of 13 bases separates them. The germline V gene gives CDR1 as MNHNS and CDR2 as SASEGT.